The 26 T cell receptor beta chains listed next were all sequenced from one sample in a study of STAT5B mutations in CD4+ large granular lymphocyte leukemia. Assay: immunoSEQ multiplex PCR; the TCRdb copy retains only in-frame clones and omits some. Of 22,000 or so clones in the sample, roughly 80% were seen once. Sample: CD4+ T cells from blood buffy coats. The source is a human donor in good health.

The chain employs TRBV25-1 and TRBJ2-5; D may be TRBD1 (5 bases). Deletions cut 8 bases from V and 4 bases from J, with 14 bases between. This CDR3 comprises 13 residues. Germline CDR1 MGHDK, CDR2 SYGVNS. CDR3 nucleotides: TGTGCCAGCCGCAGGGCGTTTGGAGAGACCCAGTACTTC. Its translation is CASRRAFGETQYF.

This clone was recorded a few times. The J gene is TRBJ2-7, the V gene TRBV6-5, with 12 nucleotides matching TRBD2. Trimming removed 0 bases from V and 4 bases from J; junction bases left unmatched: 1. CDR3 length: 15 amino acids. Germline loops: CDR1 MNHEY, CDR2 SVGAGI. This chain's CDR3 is CASSYSGTSGYEQYF. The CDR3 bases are TGTGCCAGCAGTTACTCCGGGACTAGCGGGTACGAGCAGTACTTC.

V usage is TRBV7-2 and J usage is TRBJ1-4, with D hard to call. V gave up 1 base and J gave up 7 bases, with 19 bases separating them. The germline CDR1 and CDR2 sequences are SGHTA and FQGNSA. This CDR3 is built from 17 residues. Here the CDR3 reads CASSLVPLAQRSEKLFF. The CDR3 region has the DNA TGTGCCAGCAGCTTAGTACCCCTCGCTCAGAGGAGTGAAAAACTGTTTTTT.

The CDR3 region has the DNA TGTGCCAGCAGCCCAGTGACAGGGGGCGGAAGTGAGCAGTACTTC. Translated: CASSPVTGGGSEQYF. The J gene is TRBJ2-7, the V gene TRBV7-9; 10 bases line up with TRBD1. Germline V gives CDR1 SEHNR, CDR2 FQNEAQ (reference sequence). V trimming: 5 bases; J trimming: 7 bases; junction bases outside the gene matches: 11. This CDR3 spans 15 amino acids.

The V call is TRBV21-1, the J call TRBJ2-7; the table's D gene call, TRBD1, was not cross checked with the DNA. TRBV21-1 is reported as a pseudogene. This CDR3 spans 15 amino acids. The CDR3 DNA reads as TGTGCCAGCAGCAGTAGACAGGGTAGTAACTACGAGCAGTACTTC. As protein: CASSSRQGSNYEQYF.

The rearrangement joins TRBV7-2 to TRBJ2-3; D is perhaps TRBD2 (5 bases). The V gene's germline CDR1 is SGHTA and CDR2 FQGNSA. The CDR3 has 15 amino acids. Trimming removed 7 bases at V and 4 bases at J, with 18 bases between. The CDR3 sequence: CASNVLGGPADTQYF. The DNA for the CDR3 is TGTGCCAGCAATGTACTCGGCGGGCCCGCAGATACGCAGTATTTT.

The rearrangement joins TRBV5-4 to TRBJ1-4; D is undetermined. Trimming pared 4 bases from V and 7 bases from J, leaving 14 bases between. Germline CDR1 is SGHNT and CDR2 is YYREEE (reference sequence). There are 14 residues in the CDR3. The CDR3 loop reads CASSPRTLPEKLFF. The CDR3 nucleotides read TGTGCCAGCAGCCCACGGACCTTACCTGAAAAACTGTTTTTT.

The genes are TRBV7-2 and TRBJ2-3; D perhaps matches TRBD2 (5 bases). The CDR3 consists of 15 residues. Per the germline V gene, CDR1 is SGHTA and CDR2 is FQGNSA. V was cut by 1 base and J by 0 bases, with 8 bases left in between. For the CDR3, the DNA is TGTGCCAGCAGCTTAGGAAGGACTAGCACAGATACGCAGTATTTT. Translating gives CASSLGRTSTDTQYF.

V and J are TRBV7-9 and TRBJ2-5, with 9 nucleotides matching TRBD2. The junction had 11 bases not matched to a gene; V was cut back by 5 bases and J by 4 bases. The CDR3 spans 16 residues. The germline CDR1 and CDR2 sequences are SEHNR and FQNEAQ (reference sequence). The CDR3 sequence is CASSRGAAGGGETQYF. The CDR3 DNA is TGTGCCAGCAGCCGGGGGGCAGCGGGAGGTGGAGAGACCCAGTACTTC.

This CDR3 is CANGQVGNTEAFF. The CDR3 bases are TGTGCCAACGGACAGGTGGGCAACACTGAAGCTTTCTTT. The gene calls are TRBV6-1 and TRBJ1-1, with 7 nucleotides matching TRBD1. Per the germline V gene, CDR1 is MNHNS and CDR2 is SASEGT. V trimming: 10 bases; J trimming: 2 bases; junction bases outside the gene matches: 7. The CDR3 runs 13 residues.

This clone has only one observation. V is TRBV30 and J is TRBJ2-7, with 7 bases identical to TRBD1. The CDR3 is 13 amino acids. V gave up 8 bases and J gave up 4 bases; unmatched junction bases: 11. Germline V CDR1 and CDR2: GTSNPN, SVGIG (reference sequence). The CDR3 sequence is CAGSRGMMYEQYF. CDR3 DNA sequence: TGTGCCGGAAGCAGGGGGATGATGTACGAGCAGTACTTC.

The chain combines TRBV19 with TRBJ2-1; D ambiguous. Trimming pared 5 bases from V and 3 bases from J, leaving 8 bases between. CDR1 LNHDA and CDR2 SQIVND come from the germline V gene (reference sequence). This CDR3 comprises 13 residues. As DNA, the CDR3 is TGTGCCAGTAGTGGGTCCATCTACAATGAGCAGTTCTTC. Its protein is CASSGSIYNEQFF.

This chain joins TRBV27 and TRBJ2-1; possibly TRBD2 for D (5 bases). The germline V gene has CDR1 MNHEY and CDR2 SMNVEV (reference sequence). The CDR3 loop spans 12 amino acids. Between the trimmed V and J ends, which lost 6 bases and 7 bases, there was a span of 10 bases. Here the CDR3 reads CASRTSLNEQFF. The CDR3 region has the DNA TGTGCCAGCAGAACTAGTTTGAATGAGCAGTTCTTC.

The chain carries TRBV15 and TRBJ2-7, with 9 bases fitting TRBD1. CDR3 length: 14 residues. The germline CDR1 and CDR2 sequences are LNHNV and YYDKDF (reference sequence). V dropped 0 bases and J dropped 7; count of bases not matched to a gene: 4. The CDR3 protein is CATSRETGGGEQYF. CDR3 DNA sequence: TGTGCCACCAGCAGAGAAACAGGGGGCGGGGAGCAGTACTTC.

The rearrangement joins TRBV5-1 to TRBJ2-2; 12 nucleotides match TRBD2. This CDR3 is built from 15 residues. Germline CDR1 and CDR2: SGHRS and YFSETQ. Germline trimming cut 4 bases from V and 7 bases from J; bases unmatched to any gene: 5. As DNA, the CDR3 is TGCGCCAGCAGCCCTAGCGGGGGGGCGAACGGGGAGCTGTTTTTT. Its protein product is CASSPSGGANGELFF.

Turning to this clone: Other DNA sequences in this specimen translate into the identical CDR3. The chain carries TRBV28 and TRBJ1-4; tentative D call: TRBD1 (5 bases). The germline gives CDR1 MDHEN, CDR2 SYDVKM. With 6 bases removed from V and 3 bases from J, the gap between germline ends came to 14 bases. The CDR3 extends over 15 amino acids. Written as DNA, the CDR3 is TGTGCCAGCAGCTCTGGTGGGGGGGCTAATGAAAAACTGTTTTTT. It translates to CASSSGGGANEKLFF.

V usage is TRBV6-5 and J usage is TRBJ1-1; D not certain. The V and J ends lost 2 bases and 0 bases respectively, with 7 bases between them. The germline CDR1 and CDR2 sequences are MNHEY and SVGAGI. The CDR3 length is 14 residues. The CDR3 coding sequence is TGTGCCAGCAGTTACACCCGGATGAACACTGAAGCTTTCTTT. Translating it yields CASSYTRMNTEAFF.

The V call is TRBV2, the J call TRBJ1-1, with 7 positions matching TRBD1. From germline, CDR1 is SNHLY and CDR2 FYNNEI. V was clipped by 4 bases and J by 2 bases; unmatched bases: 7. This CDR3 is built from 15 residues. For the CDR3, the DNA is TGTGCCAGCAGTGTTACCGGGACAGCAAACACTGAAGCTTTCTTT. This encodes CASSVTGTANTEAFF. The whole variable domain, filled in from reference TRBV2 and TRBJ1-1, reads EPEVTQTPSHQVTQMGQEVILRCVPISNHLYFYWYRQILGQKVEFLVSFYNNEISEKSEIFDDQFSVERPDGSNFTLKIRSTKLEDSAMYFCASSVTGTANTEAFFGQGTRLTVV.

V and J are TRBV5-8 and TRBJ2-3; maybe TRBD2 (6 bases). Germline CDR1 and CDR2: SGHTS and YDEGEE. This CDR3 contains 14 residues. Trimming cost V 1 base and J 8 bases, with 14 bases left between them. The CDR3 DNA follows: TGTGCCAGCAGCTTGAGAGGGACTCCGGGTACGCAGTATTTT. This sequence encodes CASSLRGTPGTQYF.

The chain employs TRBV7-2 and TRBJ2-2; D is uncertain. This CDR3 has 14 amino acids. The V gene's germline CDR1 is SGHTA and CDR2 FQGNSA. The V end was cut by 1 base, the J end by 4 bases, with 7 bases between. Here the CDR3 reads CASSLDFVTGELFF. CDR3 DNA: TGTGCCAGCAGCTTAGACTTTGTCACCGGGGAGCTGTTTTTT.

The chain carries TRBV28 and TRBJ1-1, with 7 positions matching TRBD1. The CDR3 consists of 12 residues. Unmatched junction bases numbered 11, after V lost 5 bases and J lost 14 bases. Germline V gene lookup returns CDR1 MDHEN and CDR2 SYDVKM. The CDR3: CASSTLTGKVFF. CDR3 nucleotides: TGTGCCAGCAGTACCCTGACAGGGAAAGTCTTCTTT.

The CDR3 region is CASSLGGQGAPGYTF. The CDR3 nucleotides read TGTGCCAGCAGCTTAGGGGGACAGGGGGCGCCTGGCTACACCTTC. The chain joins TRBV11-2 to TRBJ1-2, with 12 bases fitting TRBD1. V trimming: 1 base; J trimming: 7 bases; junction bases outside the gene matches: 4. The CDR3 is 15 residues long. Germline assignment: CDR1 SGHAT and CDR2 FQNNGV.

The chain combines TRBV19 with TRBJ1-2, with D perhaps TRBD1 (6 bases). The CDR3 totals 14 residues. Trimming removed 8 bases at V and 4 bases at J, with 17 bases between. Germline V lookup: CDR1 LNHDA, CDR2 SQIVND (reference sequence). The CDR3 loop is CASRLRGLGYGYTF. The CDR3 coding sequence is TGTGCCAGTCGCCTCAGGGGTTTGGGCTATGGCTACACCTTC.

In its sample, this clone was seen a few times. CDR3 protein: CAISPQGWAYEQYF. The CDR3 DNA sequence: TGTGCCATCAGCCCGCAGGGGTGGGCCTACGAGCAGTACTTC. The chain recombines TRBV10-3 with TRBJ2-7; maybe TRBD1 (6 bases). This CDR3 contains 14 residues. Between the trimmed V and J ends, which lost 6 bases and 2 bases, there was a span of 14 bases. The germline V gene encodes CDR1 ENHRY and CDR2 SYGVKD.

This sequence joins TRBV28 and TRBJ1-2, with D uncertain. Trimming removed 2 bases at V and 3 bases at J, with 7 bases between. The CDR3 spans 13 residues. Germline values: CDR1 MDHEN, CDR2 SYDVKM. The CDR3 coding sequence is TGTGCCAGCAGTTTAGGTCCCTACTATGGCTACACCTTC. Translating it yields CASSLGPYYGYTF.

This CDR3 reads CASSDYSGGGETQYF. In DNA, the CDR3 is TGTGCCAGCAGTGACTACTCAGGGGGCGGAGAGACCCAGTACTTC. The chain is built from TRBV2 and TRBJ2-5, with TRBD1 matching over 8 bases. Germline CDR1 is SNHLY and CDR2 is FYNNEI. V gave up 3 bases and J gave up 4 bases; unmatched junction bases: 7. The CDR3 has 15 residues. The whole variable domain, filled in from reference TRBV2 and TRBJ2-5, reads EPEVTQTPSHQVTQMGQEVILRCVPISNHLYFYWYRQILGQKVEFLVSFYNNEISEKSEIFDDQFSVERPDGSNFTLKIRSTKLEDSAMYFCASSDYSGGGETQYFGPGTRLLVL.